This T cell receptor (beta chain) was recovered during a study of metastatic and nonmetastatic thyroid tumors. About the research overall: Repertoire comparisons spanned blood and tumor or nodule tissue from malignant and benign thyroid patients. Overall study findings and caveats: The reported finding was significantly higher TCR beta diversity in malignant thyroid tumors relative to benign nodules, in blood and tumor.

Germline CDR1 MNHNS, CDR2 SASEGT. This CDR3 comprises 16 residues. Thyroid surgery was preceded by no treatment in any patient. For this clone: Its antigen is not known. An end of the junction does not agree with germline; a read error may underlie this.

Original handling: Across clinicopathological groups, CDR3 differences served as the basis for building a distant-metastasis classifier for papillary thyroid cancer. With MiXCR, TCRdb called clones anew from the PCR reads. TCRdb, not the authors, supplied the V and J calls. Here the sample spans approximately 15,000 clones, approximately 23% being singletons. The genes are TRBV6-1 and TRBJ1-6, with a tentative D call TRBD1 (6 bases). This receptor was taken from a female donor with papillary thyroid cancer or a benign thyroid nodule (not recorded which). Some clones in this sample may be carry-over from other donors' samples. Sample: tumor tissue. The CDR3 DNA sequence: TGTGCCAGCAGATCAGGACAGAGGGCGTATAATTCACCACTCCAATTT. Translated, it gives CASRSGQRAYNSPLQF.